This TCR beta chain derives from a study of T cells expressing NK-cell markers. Germline loops: CDR1 MNHNS, CDR2 SASEGT. The CDR3 covers 16 residues. Researchers built TCR beta cDNA using 5'RACE template switching with UMIs. TCRdb re-analyzed the 5' RACE reads; it lists each CDR3 protein once, without DNA. This listing includes 550,000 to 600,000 distinct CDR3 sequences. The sequencing input was blood T cells: a sorted CD56 or NKG2C T cell subset, CD4+ or CD8+ T cells, or bulk PBMC T cells (not recorded which). The chain carries TRBV6-1 and TRBJ2-3; absent DNA, TCRdb's TRBD2 call cannot be checked. The sequence derives from a man aged 18 to 30 in good health. The CDR3 sequence: CASTSKPGLGADTQYF.